This T cell receptor beta chain is drawn from a study of identifying expanded T cells in peripheral blood. Regarding this clone: Its specificity is not known.

Collection occurred without any documented infections or immune events in donors. Measured with immunoSEQ multiplex PCR; TCRdb has only the in-frame clones, and not every one. The table has 70,000 to 95,000 clones, roughly 90% seen once. Study-wide findings and caveats: About 1.2 clones differed between technical replicates, versus around 15 and 18 over time. Roughly 2-week clone count variance significantly increased as total template count grew.

Germline V gene lookup returns CDR1 MNHEY and CDR2 SVGAGI. Trimming took 6 bases from V and 3 from J; bases not matched to a gene: 8. This CDR3 spans 15 amino acids. The gene calls are TRBV6-5 and TRBJ2-1; TRBD1 agrees at 7 bases. Sequences were obtained from blood. The receptor was isolated from a person aged 18 to 75 in good health. The CDR3 loop reads CASSRTGGIYNEQFF. DNA of the CDR3: TGTGCCAGCAGCAGGACAGGCGGTATCTACAATGAGCAGTTCTTC.